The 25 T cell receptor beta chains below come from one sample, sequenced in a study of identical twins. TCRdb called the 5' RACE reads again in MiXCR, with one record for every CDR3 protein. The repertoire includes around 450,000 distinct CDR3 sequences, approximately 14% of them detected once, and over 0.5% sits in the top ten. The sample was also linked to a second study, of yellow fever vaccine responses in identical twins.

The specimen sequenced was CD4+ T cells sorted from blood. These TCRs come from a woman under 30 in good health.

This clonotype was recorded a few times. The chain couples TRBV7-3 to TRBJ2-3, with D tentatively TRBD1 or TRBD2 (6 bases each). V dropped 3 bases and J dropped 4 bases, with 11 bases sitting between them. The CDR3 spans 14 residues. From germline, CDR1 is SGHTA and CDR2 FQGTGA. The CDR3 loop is CASSLSGAADTQYF. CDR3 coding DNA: TGTGCCAGCAGCTTGTCGGGGGCGGCAGATACGCAGTATTTT.

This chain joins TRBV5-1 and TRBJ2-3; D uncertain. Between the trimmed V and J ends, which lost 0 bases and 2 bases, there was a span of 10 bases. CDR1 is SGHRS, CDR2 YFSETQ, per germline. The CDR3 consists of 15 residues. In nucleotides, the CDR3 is TGCGCCAGCAGCTTGGACAGATCGAACACAGATACGCAGTATTTT. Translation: CASSLDRSNTDTQYF.

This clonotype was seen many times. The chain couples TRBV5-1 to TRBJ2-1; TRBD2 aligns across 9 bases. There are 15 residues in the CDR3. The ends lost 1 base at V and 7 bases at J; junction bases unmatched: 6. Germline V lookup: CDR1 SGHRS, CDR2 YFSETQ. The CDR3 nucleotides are TGCGCCAGCAGCTTGTTAGGACTAGCGACTAATGAGCAGTTCTTC. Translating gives CASSLLGLATNEQFF.

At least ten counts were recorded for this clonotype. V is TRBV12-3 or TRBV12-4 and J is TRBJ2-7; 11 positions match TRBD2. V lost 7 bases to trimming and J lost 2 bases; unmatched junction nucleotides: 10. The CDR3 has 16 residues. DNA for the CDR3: TGTGCCAGCACCACCCTAGGGACTAGCGGTACCTACGAGCAGTACTTC. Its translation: CASTTLGTSGTYEQYF.

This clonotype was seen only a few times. CDR3 nucleotide sequence: TGTGCCAGCGGTATAGCCGGGGCTAGCGGGGGGCGCACCGGGGAGCTGTTTTTT. It encodes CASGIAGASGGRTGELFF. The rearrangement links TRBV6-1 to TRBJ2-2; 11 positions match TRBD2. J was trimmed by 4 bases and V by 8 bases; bases with no gene match: 15. The CDR3 totals 18 residues. Germline assignment: CDR1 MNHNS and CDR2 SASEGT.

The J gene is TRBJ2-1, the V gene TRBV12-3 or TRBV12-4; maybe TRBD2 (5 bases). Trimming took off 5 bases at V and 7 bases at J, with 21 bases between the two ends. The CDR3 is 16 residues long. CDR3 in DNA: TGTGCCAGCAGTGAGACTACAGCTGCCCTCGGTAATGAGCAGTTCTTC. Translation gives CASSETTAALGNEQFF.

In DNA form, the CDR3 reads TGTGCCAGCAGCCAAGATCCCCAAGAACTAGCCAAAAACATTCAGTACTTC. It translates to CASSQDPQELAKNIQYF. The chain recombines TRBV3-1 with TRBJ2-4, with D unresolved. V was shortened by 0 bases and J by 0 bases, with 12 bases between the two germline ends. Germline-derived CDR1 and CDR2 are LGHDT and YNNKEL (reference sequence). The CDR3 contains 17 residues.

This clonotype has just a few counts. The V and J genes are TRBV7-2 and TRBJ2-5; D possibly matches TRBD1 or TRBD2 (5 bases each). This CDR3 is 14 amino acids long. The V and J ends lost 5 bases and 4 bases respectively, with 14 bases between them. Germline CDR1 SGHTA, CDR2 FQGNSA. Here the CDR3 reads CASSTRDGGETQYF. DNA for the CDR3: TGTGCCAGCAGCACCCGGGACGGCGGAGAGACCCAGTACTTC.

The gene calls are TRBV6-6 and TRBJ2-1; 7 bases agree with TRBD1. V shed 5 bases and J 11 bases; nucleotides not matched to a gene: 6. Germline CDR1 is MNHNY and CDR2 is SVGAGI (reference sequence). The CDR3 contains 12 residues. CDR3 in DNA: TGTGCCAGCAGTGGACAGGACCCTAAGCAGTTCTTC. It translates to CASSGQDPKQFF.

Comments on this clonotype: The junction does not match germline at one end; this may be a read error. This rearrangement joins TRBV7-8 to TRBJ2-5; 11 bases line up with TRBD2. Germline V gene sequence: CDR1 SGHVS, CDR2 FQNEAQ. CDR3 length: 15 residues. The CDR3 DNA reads TGTGCCGGCAGGTTTGGGACTAGCGGTGGACAGACCCAGTACTTC. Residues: CAGRFGTSGGQTQYF.

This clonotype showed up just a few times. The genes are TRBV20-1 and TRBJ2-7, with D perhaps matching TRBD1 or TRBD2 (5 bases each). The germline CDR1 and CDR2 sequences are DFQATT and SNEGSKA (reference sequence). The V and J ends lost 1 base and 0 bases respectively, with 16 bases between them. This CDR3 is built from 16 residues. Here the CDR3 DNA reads TGCAGTGCTAGAGGAACCGGGACCGGTAACTCCTACGAGCAGTACTTC. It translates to CSARGTGTGNSYEQYF.

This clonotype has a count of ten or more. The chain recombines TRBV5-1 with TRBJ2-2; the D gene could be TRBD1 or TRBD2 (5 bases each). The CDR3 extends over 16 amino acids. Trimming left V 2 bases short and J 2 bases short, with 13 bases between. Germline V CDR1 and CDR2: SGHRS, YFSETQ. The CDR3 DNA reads TGCGCCAGCAGCTTATCTCCCGGGGCCAACACCGGGGAGCTGTTTTTT. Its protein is CASSLSPGANTGELFF.

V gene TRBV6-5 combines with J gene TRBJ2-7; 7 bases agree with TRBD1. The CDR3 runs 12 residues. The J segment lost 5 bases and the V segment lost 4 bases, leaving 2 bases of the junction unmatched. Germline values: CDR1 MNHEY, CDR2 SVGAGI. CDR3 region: CASSSTGDEQYF. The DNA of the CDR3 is TGTGCCAGCAGTTCCACAGGGGACGAGCAGTACTTC.

The CDR3 protein is CASKRDYSGANVLTF. The CDR3 DNA follows: TGTGCCAGCAAAAGGGATTACTCTGGGGCCAACGTCCTGACTTTC. The chain is built from TRBV6-1 and TRBJ2-6, with D unresolved. Deletions cut 7 bases from V and 0 bases from J, with 10 bases between. CDR1 and CDR2 from the germline V gene are MNHNS and SASEGT. The length of the CDR3 is 15 residues.

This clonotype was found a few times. The CDR3 here is CASSPWTTEEDTQYF. The CDR3 DNA reads as TGTGCCAGCAGTCCCTGGACTACCGAAGAGGATACGCAGTATTTT. The chain uses TRBV25-1 and TRBJ2-3, with D possibly TRBD2 on 6 matching bases. Looked up from germline, CDR1 is MGHDK and CDR2 is SYGVNS. V was pared by 5 bases and J by 6 bases, with 18 bases between. CDR3 size: 15 residues.

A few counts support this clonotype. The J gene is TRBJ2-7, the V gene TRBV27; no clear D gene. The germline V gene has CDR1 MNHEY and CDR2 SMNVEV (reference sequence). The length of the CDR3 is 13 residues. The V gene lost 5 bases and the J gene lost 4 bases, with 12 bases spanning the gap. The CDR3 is CASSGYLGYEQYF. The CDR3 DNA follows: TGTGCCAGCAGTGGGTATCTGGGATACGAGCAGTACTTC.

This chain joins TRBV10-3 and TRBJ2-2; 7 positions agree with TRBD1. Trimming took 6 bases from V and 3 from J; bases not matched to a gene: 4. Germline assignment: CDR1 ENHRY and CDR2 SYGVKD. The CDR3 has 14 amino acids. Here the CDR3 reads CAIRTGTDTGELFF. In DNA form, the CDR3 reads TGTGCCATCAGGACCGGGACAGACACCGGGGAGCTGTTTTTT.

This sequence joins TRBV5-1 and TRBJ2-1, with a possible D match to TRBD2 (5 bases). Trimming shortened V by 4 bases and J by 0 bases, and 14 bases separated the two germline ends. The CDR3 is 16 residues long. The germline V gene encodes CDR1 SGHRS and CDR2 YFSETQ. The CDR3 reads CASSPGLLSSYNEQFF. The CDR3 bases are TGCGCCAGCAGCCCTGGACTCCTGAGCTCCTACAATGAGCAGTTCTTC. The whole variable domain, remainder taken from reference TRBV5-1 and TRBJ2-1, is KAGVTQTPRYLIKTRGQQVTLSCSPISGHRSVSWYQQTPGQGLQFLFEYFSETQRNKGNFPGRFSGRQFSNSRSEMNVSTLELGDSALYLCASSPGLLSSYNEQFFGPGTRLTVL.

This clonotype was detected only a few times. The CDR3 sequence: CASSSGTTGASYEQYF. CDR3 coding DNA: TGTGCCAGCAGTTCCGGGACCACAGGGGCCTCCTACGAGCAGTACTTC. This sequence joins TRBV6-2 or TRBV6-3 and TRBJ2-7; TRBD1 matches at 7 bases. The J segment lost 0 bases and the V segment lost 4 bases, leaving 9 bases of the junction unmatched. Germline V gene sequence: CDR1 MNHEY, CDR2 SVGEGT. CDR3 size: 16 residues.

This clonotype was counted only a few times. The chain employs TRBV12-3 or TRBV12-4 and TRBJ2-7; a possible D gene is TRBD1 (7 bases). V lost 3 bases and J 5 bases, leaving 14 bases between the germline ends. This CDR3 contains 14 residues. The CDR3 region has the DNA TGTGCCAGCAGTTTTATCCAGGGGGGCGACGAGCAGTACTTC. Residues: CASSFIQGGDEQYF.

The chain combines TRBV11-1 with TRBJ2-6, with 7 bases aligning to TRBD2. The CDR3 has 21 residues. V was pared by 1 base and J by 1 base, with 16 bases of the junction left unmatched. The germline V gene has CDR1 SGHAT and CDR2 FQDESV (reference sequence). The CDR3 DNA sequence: TGTGCCAGCAGCTTAGAGAGAAGAGGGACTACCGATTTTTCTGGGGCCAACGTCCTGACTTTC. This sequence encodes CASSLERRGTTDFSGANVLTF.

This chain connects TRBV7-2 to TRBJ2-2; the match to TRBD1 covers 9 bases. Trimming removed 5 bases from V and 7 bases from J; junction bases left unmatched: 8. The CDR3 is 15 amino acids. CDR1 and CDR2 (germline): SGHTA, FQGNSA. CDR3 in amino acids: CASSLRTGEGGELFF. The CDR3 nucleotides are TGTGCCAGCAGCCTGAGGACAGGGGAAGGCGGGGAGCTGTTTTTT. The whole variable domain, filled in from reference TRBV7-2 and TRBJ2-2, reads GAGVSQSPSNKVTEKGKDVELRCDPISGHTALYWYRQSLGQGLEFLIYFQGNSAPDKSGLPSDRFSAERTGGSVSTLTIQRTQQEDSAVYLCASSLRTGEGGELFFGEGSRLTVL.

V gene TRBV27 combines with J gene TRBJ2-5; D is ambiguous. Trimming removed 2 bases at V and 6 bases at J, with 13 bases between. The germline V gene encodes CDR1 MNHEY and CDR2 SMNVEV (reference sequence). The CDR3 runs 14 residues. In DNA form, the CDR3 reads TGTGCCAGCAGTTTACCTAATATGAGCAAGACCCAGTACTTC. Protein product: CASSLPNMSKTQYF.

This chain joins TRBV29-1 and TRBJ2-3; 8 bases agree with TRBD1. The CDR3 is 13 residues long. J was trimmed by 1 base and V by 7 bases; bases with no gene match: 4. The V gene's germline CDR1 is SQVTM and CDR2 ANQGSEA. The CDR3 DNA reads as TGCAGCGCCCAGGGGGCTGGCACAGATACGCAGTATTTT. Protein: CSAQGAGTDTQYF.

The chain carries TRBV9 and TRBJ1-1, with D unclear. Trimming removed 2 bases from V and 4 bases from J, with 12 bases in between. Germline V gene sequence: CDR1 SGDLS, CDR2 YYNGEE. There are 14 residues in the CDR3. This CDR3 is CASSVPVRSTEAFF. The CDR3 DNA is TGTGCCAGCAGCGTCCCCGTACGGAGCACTGAAGCTTTCTTT. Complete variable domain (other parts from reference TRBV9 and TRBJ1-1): DSGVTQTPKHLITATGQRVTLRCSPRSGDLSVYWYQQSLDQGLQFLIQYYNGEERAKGNILERFSAQQFPDLHSELNLSSLELGDSALYFCASSVPVRSTEAFFGQGTRLTVV.